This TCR beta chain was captured in a study of T cell repertoires in cytomegalovirus infection (dated by TCRdb to between 2018 and 2021). Some background on the complete study: Peptide stimulations targeted recently identified HLA-C-restricted CMV epitopes, whose presentation resists viral immunomodulation, together with well-studied HLA-B-restricted epitopes. The HLA type of each donor mattered for the analysis, because public TCR beta signatures pointed to carriage of CMV infection along with the matching HLA type. General study outcomes and caveats: The ex vivo response was dominated by HLA-C-restricted CMV-specific TCR beta clonotypes, which also provided the single most frequent clonotype in two of eight donors. In both this cohort and an independent approximately 370-donor cohort, the cumulative frequency of public TCR beta family members distinguished carriers of CMV infection plus the relevant HLA type.

In light of the paper, this sample's treatment or condition label describes: in vitro stimulation with specific CMV peptide epitopes to enrich CMV-specific T cells. The run used an Illumina HiSeq 1500. TCRdb trimmed the raw reads at Q25, called clones with MiXCR and kept productive beta chains. Each entry is one CDR3 protein sequence, shown with its most common DNA and genes. The sample table lists fewer than 950,000 distinct CDR3 sequences, around a third of them with a count of one. The top ten clones comprise over 10% of the sample. Only a few counts were recorded for this clonotype. The clone's antigen remains unknown. The sample holds no much larger clone one base away, and base qualities are not on file. Material: cultured CD8+ T cells from PBMCs, obtained from culture after CMV antigen stimulation. The receptor's source is a human donor in good health (CMV status not recorded). Some clones in this sample may be carry-over from other donors' samples.

CDR3 region: CASSLGLAYTGELFF. The DNA is as follows: TGTGCCAGCAGTCTAGGACTAGCGTACACCGGGGAGCTGTTTTTT. This receptor chain uses TRBV6-6 and TRBJ2-2; TRBD2 aligns with 9 central bases. From its cysteine to its phenylalanine, the CDR3 spans 15 amino acids. Here the CDR3 DNA is all that survives: 45 bases in frame from base 1. V loses 5 bases at its end and J loses 3 bases; junction bases beyond the gene matches: 4. CDR1 and CDR2 are drawn from the germline V gene (reference sequence): MNHNY, SVGAGI.